This T cell receptor beta chain was recorded in a study of T cells in Graves' hyperthyroidism and ophthalmopathy. Between the trimmed V and J ends, which lost 4 bases and 4 bases, there was a span of 19 bases. This CDR3 is 16 amino acids long. Germline loops: CDR1 LGHNA, CDR2 YSLEER. Authors of the study amplified TCR beta CDR3 regions from RNA transcripts. In the first-round RT-PCR of the TCR CDR3, the HTBI primer set was used. Using its own MiXCR run on the multiplex PCR reads, TCRdb lists one record per CDR3 protein. The sample includes about 420,000 distinct CDR3 sequences, approximately 15% of them seen just once.

The origin of this receptor is a woman between 18 and 30 years old with Graves' hyperthyroidism. The rearrangement uses TRBV4-3 and TRBJ2-5; D may match TRBD1 or TRBD2 (6 bases each). The source material was blood. The CDR3 bases are TGCGCCAGCAGCCCCAACCGGGGGCTAGTAGGAGAGACCCAGTACTTC. Translated, it gives CASSPNRGLVGETQYF.